This TCR beta chain was recovered during a study of blood T cell repertoires in COVID-19. Across the study: From the United States, Italy and Spain came samples of acute and convalescent COVID-19.

Produced via immunoSEQ multiplex PCR; TCRdb's table is partial and in-frame only. The sample yields around 160,000 clones, around 90% seen once. Germline loops: CDR1 WSHSY, CDR2 SAAADI. The CDR3 runs 18 residues. V shed 0 bases, J shed 0 bases, and the junction held 6 bases outside the gene matches. This receptor was identified in a woman between 35 and 50 years old who had been exposed to COVID-19. V is TRBV10-2 and J is TRBJ1-5; 9 nucleotides match TRBD1. The sample comprised PBMCs or T cells enriched from blood (not recorded which). The CDR3 protein is CASSESGQGYHSNQPQHF. The CDR3 nucleotides are TGCGCCAGCAGTGAGTCAGGACAGGGGTATCATAGCAATCAGCCCCAGCATTTT.